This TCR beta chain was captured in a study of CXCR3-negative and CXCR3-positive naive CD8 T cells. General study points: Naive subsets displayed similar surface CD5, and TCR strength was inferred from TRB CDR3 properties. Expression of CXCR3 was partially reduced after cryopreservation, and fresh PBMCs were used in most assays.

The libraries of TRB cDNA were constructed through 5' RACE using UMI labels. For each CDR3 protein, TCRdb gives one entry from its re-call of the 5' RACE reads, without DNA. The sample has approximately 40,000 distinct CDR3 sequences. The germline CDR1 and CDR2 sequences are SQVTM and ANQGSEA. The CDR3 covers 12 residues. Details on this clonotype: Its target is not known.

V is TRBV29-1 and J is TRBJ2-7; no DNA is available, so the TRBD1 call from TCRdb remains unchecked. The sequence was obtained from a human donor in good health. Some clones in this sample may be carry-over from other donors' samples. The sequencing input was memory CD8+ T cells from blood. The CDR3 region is CSVGAGGYEQYF.